What follows are 9 T cell receptor beta chains derived from one specimen sequenced in a study of lymphopenia after photon versus proton radiotherapy. The repertoire was sequenced with immunoSEQ multiplex PCR; TCRdb's copy has only in-frame clones and lacks some. The sample consists of about 42,000 clones, around 83% of them appearing once. Specimen: peripheral blood, collected from a patient treated with proton-based radiotherapy. These receptors all stem from a woman in her seventies with pancreatic cancer.

The V gene is TRBV27, the J gene TRBJ1-5; possibly TRBD1 for D (5 bases). Germline V lookup: CDR1 MNHEY, CDR2 SMNVEV (reference sequence). V lost 6 bases, J lost 4 bases, and 16 bases lay in between. The CDR3 covers 15 residues. CDR3 protein: CASRFLDGGNQPQHF. For the CDR3, the DNA is TGTGCCAGCAGGTTCTTGGACGGGGGGAATCAGCCCCAGCATTTT.

The CDR3 loop reads CANSGVTGELFF. CDR3 sequence (DNA): TGTGCCAACTCAGGGGTTACCGGGGAGCTGTTTTTT. This rearrangement joins TRBV6-1 to TRBJ2-2, with a tentative D call TRBD1 (6 bases). Germline-derived CDR1 and CDR2 are MNHNS and SASEGT. The CDR3 is 12 amino acids. Trimming removed 10 bases from V and 5 bases from J, with 11 bases in between.

The rearrangement links TRBV7-2 to TRBJ2-1; 10 bases match TRBD2. The CDR3 consists of 15 residues. The ends lost 5 bases at V and 4 bases at J; junction bases unmatched: 5. Germline V gene sequence: CDR1 SGHTA, CDR2 FQGNSA. CDR3 bases: TGTGCCAGCAGCATCACTAGCGGGACTTACAATGAGCAGTTCTTC. Translated: CASSITSGTYNEQFF.

The V gene is TRBV27, the J gene TRBJ1-2; D is unresolved. This CDR3 has 13 amino acids. In germline, CDR1 is MNHEY, CDR2 SMNVEV (reference sequence). V was cut by 3 bases and J by 5 bases, with 10 bases left in between. This chain's CDR3 is CASSFNPTYGYTF. The CDR3 coding sequence is TGTGCCAGCAGTTTTAACCCGACATATGGCTACACCTTC.

This clone was seen only a few times. The chain couples TRBV7-9 to TRBJ2-2; unclear D gene. This CDR3 is 12 amino acids long. From germline, CDR1 is SEHNR and CDR2 FQNEAQ (reference sequence). Between the trimmed V and J ends, which lost 3 bases and 4 bases, there was a span of 3 bases. The CDR3 DNA sequence: TGTGCCAGCAGCTTCATCACCGGGGAGCTGTTTTTT. This encodes CASSFITGELFF.

The rearrangement uses TRBV7-2 and TRBJ1-3; the D is unclear. Trimming left V 2 bases short and J 0 bases short, with 11 bases between. Germline CDR1 SGHTA, CDR2 FQGNSA. The CDR3 consists of 16 residues. The CDR3 coding sequence is TGTGCCAGCAGCTTAATAGCGCGTGACTCTGGAAACACCATATATTTT. Translating it yields CASSLIARDSGNTIYF.

This clone was recorded once. The V call is TRBV5-1, the J call TRBJ2-1; TRBD1 agrees at 9 bases. J lost 7 bases, V lost 3 bases, and 8 bases had no gene match. CDR3 length: 15 amino acids. Germline CDR1 is SGHRS and CDR2 is YFSETQ. The CDR3 region has the DNA TGCGCCAGCAGCTCGGGACAGGGAGGCAGGAATGAGCAGTTCTTC. Protein sequence: CASSSGQGGRNEQFF.

V and J are TRBV9 and TRBJ1-2; D is unresolved. The CDR3 extends over 14 amino acids. The V and J ends lost 0 bases and 1 base respectively, with 7 bases between them. The germline V gene encodes CDR1 SGDLS and CDR2 YYNGEE. In nucleotides, the CDR3 is TGTGCCAGCAGCGTAGGTCCGAATAACTATGGCTACACCTTC. Protein: CASSVGPNNYGYTF.

This CDR3 reads CASSVVSSPTDTQYF. The CDR3 bases are TGTGCCAGCAGCGTCGTATCTTCTCCCACAGATACGCAGTATTTT. The J gene is TRBJ2-3, the V gene TRBV9; D is unresolved. In germline, CDR1 is SGDLS, CDR2 YYNGEE. V lost 2 bases and J lost 2, with 12 bases in between. The CDR3 length is 15 residues.